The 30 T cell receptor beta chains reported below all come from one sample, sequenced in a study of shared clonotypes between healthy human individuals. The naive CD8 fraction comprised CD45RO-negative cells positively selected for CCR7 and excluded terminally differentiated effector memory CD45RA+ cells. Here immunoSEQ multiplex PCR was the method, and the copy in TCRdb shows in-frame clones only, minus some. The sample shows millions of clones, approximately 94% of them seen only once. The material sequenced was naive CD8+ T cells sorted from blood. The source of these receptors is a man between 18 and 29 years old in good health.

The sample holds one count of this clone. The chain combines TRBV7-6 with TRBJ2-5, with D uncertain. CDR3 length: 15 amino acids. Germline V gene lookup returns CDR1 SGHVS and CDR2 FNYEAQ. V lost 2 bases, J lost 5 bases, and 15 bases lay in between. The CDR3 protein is CASSLSPLKWETQYF. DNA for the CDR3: TGTGCCAGCAGCTTAAGTCCTCTAAAGTGGGAGACCCAGTACTTC.

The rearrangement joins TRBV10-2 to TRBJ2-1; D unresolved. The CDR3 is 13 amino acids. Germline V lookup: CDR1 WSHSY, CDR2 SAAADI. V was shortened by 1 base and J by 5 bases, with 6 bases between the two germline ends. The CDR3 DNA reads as TGCGCCAGCAGTGAGTACGGCCACAATGAGCAGTTCTTC. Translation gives CASSEYGHNEQFF.

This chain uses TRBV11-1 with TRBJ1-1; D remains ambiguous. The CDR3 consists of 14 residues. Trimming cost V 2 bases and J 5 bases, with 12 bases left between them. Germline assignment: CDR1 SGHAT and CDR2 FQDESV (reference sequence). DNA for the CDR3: TGTGCCAGCAGCTTACCCGAAGGCAGGACTGAAGCTTTCTTT. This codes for CASSLPEGRTEAFF.

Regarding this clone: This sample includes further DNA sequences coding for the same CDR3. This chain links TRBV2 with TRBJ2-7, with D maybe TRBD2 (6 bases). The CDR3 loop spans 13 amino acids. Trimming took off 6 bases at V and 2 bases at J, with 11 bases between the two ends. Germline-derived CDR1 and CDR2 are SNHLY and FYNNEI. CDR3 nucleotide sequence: TGTGCCAGCAGAGAGGGACTTGCCTACGAGCAGTACTTC. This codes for CASREGLAYEQYF.

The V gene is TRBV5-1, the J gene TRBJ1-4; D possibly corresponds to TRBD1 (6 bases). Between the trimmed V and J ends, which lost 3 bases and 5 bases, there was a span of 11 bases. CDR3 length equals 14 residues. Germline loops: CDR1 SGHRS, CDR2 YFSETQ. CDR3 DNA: TGCGCCAGCAGCTCTACAGGGCCCAATGAAAAACTGTTTTTT. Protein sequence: CASSSTGPNEKLFF. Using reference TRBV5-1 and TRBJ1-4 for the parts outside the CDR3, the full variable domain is KAGVTQTPRYLIKTRGQQVTLSCSPISGHRSVSWYQQTPGQGLQFLFEYFSETQRNKGNFPGRFSGRQFSNSRSEMNVSTLELGDSALYLCASSSTGPNEKLFFGSGTQLSVL.

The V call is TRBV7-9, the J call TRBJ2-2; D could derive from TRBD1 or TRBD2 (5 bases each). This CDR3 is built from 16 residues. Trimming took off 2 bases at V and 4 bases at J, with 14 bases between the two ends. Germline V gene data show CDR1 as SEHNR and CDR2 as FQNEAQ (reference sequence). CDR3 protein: CASSLLLMGTTGELFF. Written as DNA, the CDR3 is TGTGCCAGCAGCTTACTTCTCATGGGGACCACCGGGGAGCTGTTTTTT. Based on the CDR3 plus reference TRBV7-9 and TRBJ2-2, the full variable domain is DTGVSQNPRHKITKRGQNVTFRCDPISEHNRLYWYRQTLGQGPEFLTYFQNEAQLEKSRLLSDRFSAERPKGSFSTLEIQRTEQGDSAMYLCASSLLLMGTTGELFFGEGSRLTVL.

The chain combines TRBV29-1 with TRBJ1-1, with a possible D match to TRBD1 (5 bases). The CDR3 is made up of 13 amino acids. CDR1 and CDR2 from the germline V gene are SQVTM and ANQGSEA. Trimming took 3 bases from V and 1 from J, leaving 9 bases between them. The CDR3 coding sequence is TGCAGCGTTGAGGTCAGGGAGAACACTGAAGCTTTCTTT. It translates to CSVEVRENTEAFF.

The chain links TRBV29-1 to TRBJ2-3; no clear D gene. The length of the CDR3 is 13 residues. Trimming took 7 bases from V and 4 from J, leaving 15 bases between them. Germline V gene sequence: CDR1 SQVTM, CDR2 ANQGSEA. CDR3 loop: CSGLELVADTQYF. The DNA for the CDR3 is TGCAGCGGCTTGGAGTTGGTGGCAGATACGCAGTATTTT.

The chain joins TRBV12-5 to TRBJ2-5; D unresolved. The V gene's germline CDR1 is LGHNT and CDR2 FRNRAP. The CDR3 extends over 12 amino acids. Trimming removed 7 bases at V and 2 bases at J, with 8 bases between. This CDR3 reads CASEGWQETQYF. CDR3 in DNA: TGTGCTAGTGAAGGGTGGCAAGAGACCCAGTACTTC. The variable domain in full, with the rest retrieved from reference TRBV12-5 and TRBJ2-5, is DARVTQTPRHKVTEMGQEVTMRCQPILGHNTVFWYRQTMMQGLELLAYFRNRAPLDDSGMPKDRFSAEMPDATLATLKIQPSEPRDSAVYFCASEGWQETQYFGPGTRLLVL.

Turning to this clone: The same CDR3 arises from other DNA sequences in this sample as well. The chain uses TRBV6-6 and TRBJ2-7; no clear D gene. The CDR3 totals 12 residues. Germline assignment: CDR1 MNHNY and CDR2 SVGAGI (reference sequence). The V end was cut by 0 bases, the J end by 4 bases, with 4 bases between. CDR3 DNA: TGTGCCAGCAGTTACTCACCATACGAGCAGTACTTC. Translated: CASSYSPYEQYF.

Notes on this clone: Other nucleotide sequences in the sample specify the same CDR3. The chain's CDR3 is CASSLVLAGGLSSYNEQFF. CDR3 nucleotides: TGCGCCAGCAGCTTGGTCCTAGCGGGGGGCCTAAGCTCCTACAATGAGCAGTTCTTC. J is TRBJ2-1 and V is TRBV5-1; 11 nucleotides agree with TRBD2. The J segment lost 0 bases and the V segment lost 0 bases, leaving 8 bases of the junction unmatched. The CDR3 loop spans 19 amino acids. The germline V gene has CDR1 SGHRS and CDR2 YFSETQ.

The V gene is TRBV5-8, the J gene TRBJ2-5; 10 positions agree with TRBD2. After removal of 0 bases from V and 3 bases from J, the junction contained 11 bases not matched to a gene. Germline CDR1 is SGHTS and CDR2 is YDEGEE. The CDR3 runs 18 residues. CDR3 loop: CASSLALAGAFIKETQYF. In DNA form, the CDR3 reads TGTGCCAGCAGCTTGGCGCTAGCGGGGGCCTTTATAAAAGAGACCCAGTACTTC. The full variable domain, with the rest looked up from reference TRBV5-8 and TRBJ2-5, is EAGVTQSPTHLIKTRGQQATLRCSPISGHTSVYWYQQALGLGLQFLLWYDEGEERNRGNFPPRFSGRQFPNYSSELNVNALELEDSALYLCASSLALAGAFIKETQYFGPGTRLLVL.

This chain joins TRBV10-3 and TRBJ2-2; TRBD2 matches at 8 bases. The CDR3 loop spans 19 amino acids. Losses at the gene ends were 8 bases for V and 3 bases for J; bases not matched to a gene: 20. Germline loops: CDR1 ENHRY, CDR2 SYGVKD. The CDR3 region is CAIPRRTSSPTADTGELFF. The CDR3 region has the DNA TGTGCCATCCCCCGGAGGACTAGCAGCCCTACTGCGGACACCGGGGAGCTGTTTTTT.

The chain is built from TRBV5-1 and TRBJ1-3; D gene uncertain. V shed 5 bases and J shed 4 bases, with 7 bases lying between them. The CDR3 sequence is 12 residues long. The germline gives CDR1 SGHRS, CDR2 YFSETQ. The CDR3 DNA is TGCGCCAGCAGTCCCGGAGGAAACACCATATATTTT. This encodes CASSPGGNTIYF. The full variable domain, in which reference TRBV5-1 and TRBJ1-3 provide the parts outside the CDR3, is KAGVTQTPRYLIKTRGQQVTLSCSPISGHRSVSWYQQTPGQGLQFLFEYFSETQRNKGNFPGRFSGRQFSNSRSEMNVSTLELGDSALYLCASSPGGNTIYFGEGSWLTVV.

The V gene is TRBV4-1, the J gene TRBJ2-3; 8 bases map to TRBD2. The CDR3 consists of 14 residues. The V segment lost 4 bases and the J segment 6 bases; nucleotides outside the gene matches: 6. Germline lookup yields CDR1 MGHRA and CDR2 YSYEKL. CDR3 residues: CASSPRTSQDTQYF. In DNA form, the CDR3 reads TGCGCCAGCAGCCCGCGGACTAGCCAGGATACGCAGTATTTT.

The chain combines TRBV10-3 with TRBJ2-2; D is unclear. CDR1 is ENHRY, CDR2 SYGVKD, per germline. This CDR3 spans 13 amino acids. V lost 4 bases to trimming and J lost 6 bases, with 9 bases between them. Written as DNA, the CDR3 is TGTGCCATCAGTGCAGGAATAGCCGGGGAGCTGTTTTTT. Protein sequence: CAISAGIAGELFF.

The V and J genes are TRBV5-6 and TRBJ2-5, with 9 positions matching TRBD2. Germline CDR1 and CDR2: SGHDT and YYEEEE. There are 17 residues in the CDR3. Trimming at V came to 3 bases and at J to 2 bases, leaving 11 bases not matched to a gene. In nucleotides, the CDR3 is TGTGCCAGCAGCTCCAACCCGGGACTAGCAATTCAAGAGACCCAGTACTTC. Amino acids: CASSSNPGLAIQETQYF.

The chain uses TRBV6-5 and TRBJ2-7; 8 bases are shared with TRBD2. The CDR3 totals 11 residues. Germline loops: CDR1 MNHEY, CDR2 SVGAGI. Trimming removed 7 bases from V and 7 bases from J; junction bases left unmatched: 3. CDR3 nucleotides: TGTGCCAGCAACGCGGGGGGTGAGCAGTACTTC. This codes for CASNAGGEQYF.

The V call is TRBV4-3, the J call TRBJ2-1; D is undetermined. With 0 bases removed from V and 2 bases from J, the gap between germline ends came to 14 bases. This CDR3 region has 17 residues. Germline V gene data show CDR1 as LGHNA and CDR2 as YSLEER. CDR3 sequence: CASSQDSTGVPYNEQFF. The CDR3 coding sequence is TGCGCCAGCAGCCAAGATAGTACGGGCGTACCCTACAATGAGCAGTTCTTC.

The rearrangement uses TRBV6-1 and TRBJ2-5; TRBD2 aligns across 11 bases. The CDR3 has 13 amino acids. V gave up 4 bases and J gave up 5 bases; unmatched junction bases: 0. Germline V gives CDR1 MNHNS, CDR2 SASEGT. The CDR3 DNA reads TGTGCCAGCAGTGTAGCGGGAGGGGAGACCCAGTACTTC. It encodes CASSVAGGETQYF.

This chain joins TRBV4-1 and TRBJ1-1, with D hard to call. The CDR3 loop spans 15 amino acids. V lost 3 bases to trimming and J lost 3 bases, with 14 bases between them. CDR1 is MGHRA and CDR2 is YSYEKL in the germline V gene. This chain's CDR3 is CASSQWQASDTEAFF. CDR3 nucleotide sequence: TGCGCCAGCAGCCAGTGGCAGGCTTCGGACACTGAAGCTTTCTTT.

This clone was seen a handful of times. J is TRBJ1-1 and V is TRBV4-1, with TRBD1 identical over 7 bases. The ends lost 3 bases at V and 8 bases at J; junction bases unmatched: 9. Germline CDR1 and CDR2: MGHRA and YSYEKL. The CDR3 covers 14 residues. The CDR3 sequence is CASSHRTGEREAFF. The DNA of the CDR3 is TGCGCCAGCAGCCACCGTACAGGGGAACGGGAAGCTTTCTTT.

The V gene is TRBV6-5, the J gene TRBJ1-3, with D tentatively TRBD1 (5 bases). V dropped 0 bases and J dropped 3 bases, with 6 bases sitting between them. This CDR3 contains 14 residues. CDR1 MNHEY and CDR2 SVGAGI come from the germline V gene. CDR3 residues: CASSYSRVGNTIYF. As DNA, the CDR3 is TGTGCCAGCAGTTACTCCAGGGTTGGAAACACCATATATTTT.

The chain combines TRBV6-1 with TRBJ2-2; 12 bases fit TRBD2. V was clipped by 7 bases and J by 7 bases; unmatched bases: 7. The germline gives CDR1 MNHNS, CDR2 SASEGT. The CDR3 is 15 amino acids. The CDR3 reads CASILLAGGFGELFF. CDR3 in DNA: TGTGCCAGCATCCTTCTAGCGGGAGGGTTCGGGGAGCTGTTTTTT.

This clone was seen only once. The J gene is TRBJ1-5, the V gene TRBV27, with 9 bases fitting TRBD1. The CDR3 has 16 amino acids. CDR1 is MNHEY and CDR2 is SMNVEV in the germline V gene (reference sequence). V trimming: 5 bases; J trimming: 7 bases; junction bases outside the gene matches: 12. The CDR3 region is CASSPIPGTGRQPQHF. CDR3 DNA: TGTGCCAGCAGTCCTATCCCAGGGACAGGGCGACAGCCCCAGCATTTT.

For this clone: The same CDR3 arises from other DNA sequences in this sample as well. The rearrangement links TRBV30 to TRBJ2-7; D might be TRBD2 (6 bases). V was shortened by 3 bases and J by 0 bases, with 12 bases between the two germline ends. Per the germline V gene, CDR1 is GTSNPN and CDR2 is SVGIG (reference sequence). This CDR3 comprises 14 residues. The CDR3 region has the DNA TGTGCCTGGAGCGGCGGGACTGCCTCCTACGAGCAGTACTTC. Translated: CAWSGGTASYEQYF.

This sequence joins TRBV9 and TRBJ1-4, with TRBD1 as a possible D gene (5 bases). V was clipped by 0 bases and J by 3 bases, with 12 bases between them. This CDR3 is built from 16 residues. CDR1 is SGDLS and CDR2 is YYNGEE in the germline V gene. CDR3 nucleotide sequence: TGTGCCAGCAGCGTAGTTAGGGGATGGGCTAATGAAAAACTGTTTTTT. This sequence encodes CASSVVRGWANEKLFF.

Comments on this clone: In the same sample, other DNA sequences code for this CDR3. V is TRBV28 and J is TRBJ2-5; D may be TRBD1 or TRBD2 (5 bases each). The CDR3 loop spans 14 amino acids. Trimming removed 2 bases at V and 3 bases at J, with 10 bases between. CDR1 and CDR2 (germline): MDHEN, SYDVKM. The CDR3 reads CASSLDGAEETQYF. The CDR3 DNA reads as TGTGCCAGCAGTTTAGACGGGGCGGAAGAGACCCAGTACTTC.

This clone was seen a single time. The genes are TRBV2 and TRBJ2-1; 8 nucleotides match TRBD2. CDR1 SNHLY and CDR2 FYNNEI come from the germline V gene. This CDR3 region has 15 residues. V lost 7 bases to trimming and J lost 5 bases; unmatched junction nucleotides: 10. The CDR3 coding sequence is TGTGCCAGCACCCACTCTAGCGGGCCCGACAATGAGCAGTTCTTC. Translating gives CASTHSSGPDNEQFF. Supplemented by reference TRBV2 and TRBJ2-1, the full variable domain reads EPEVTQTPSHQVTQMGQEVILRCVPISNHLYFYWYRQILGQKVEFLVSFYNNEISEKSEIFDDQFSVERPDGSNFTLKIRSTKLEDSAMYFCASTHSSGPDNEQFFGPGTRLTVL.

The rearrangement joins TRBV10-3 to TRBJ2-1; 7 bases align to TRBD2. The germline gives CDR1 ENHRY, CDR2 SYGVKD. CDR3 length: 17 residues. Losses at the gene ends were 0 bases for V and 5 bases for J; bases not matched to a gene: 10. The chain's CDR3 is CAISESIGREKDNEQFF. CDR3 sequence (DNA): TGTGCCATCAGTGAGTCGATAGGGCGGGAGAAGGACAATGAGCAGTTCTTC.